Below are 16 T cell receptor beta chains sequenced from a single sample in a study of Ad26.COV2.S vaccination and SARS-CoV-2 variants. Assay used: immunoSEQ multiplex PCR; TCRdb lists only in-frame clones, some missing. The data hold 350,000 to 500,000 clones, with approximately 92% observed a single time. Documented treatment: over 15 received Ad26.COV2.S at low or high dose, single or two shots; about 5 received placebo; per-sample allocation not given. Specimen acquisition occurred on day 63 following the initial vaccine or placebo injection. Material: peripheral blood, obtained in a trial of Ad26.COV2.S vaccine versus placebo. The receptors here all came from a person aged 18-60 years who received the Ad26.COV2.S COVID-19 vaccine or a placebo.

This rearrangement joins TRBV2 to TRBJ1-2, with unresolved D. Deletions cut 3 bases from V and 8 bases from J, with 16 bases between. CDR1 and CDR2 from the germline V gene are SNHLY and FYNNEI. The CDR3 runs to 14 residues. This CDR3 is CASSEDRTPRGYTF. CDR3 sequence (DNA): TGTGCCAGCAGTGAGGATAGGACGCCAAGGGGCTACACCTTC.

The V call is TRBV5-1, the J call TRBJ1-1, with TRBD1 matching 8 bases. This CDR3 is 15 amino acids long. V shed 1 base and J 0 bases; nucleotides not matched to a gene: 2. CDR1 and CDR2 from the germline V gene are SGHRS and YFSETQ. The DNA for the CDR3 is TGCGCCAGCAGCTTGACAGGGGGATTGAACACTGAAGCTTTCTTT. Translation: CASSLTGGLNTEAFF.

V usage is TRBV5-1 and J usage is TRBJ2-5; D call uncertain. Trimming shortened V by 6 bases and J by 3 bases, and 12 bases separated the two germline ends. CDR3 size: 13 residues. The V gene's germline CDR1 is SGHRS and CDR2 YFSETQ. CDR3 coding DNA: TGCGCCAGCAATTTGGGTTCCGAAGAGACCCAGTACTTC. Its translation: CASNLGSEETQYF.

The V gene is TRBV28, the J gene TRBJ2-2; 7 bases map to TRBD1. Germline V CDR1 and CDR2: MDHEN, SYDVKM. This CDR3 is built from 16 residues. The J segment lost 2 bases and the V segment lost 4 bases, leaving 7 bases of the junction unmatched. The CDR3 loop is CASSSQGVLNTGELFF. CDR3 nucleotide sequence: TGTGCCAGCAGTTCGCAGGGGGTCCTTAACACCGGGGAGCTGTTTTTT.

Only one count was recorded for this clone. This sequence joins TRBV5-1 and TRBJ2-5; TRBD2 matches at 7 bases. This CDR3 is built from 16 residues. V was clipped by 1 base and J by 2 bases; unmatched bases: 8. From germline, CDR1 is SGHRS and CDR2 YFSETQ. CDR3 loop: CASSLRASGRQETQYF. The CDR3 DNA follows: TGCGCCAGCAGCTTGCGGGCTAGCGGACGACAAGAGACCCAGTACTTC.

The V and J genes are TRBV3-1 (or the pseudogene TRBV3-2) and TRBJ1-6; D unclear. The CDR3 length is 14 residues. V lost 4 bases, J lost 13 bases, and 17 bases lay in between. Per the germline V gene, CDR1 is LGHDT and CDR2 is YNNKEL (reference sequence). The CDR3 DNA sequence: TGTGCCAGCAGCCCTCGGGTGTTTGGCTCGCCCCTCCACTTT. Protein sequence: CASSPRVFGSPLHF.

The V and J genes are TRBV7-9 and TRBJ1-2; no firm D call. Between the trimmed V and J ends, which lost 1 base and 0 bases, there was a span of 6 bases. Germline loops: CDR1 SEHNR, CDR2 FQNEAQ (reference sequence). CDR3 length: 14 residues. The CDR3 DNA follows: TGTGCCAGCAGCTTAGTATCGCCTAACTATGGCTACACCTTC. This encodes CASSLVSPNYGYTF. Complete variable domain (other parts from reference TRBV7-9 and TRBJ1-2): DTGVSQNPRHKITKRGQNVTFRCDPISEHNRLYWYRQTLGQGPEFLTYFQNEAQLEKSRLLSDRFSAERPKGSFSTLEIQRTEQGDSAMYLCASSLVSPNYGYTFGSGTRLTVV.

This rearrangement joins TRBV6-2 or TRBV6-3 to TRBJ2-1; D is possibly TRBD1 (5 bases). The CDR3 consists of 15 residues. Germline V lookup: CDR1 MNHEY, CDR2 SVGEGT. V lost 5 bases to trimming and J lost 7 bases, with 18 bases between them. The CDR3, as DNA: TGTGCCAGCAGTAACGTCGCCGCACCAGGGAATGAGCAGTTCTTC. The encoded protein is CASSNVAAPGNEQFF.

The V and J genes are TRBV18 and TRBJ1-4, with D tentatively TRBD1 (6 bases). Between the trimmed V and J ends, which lost 7 bases and 6 bases, there was a span of 15 bases. This CDR3 region has 14 residues. CDR1 is KGHSH and CDR2 is LQKENI in the germline V gene. CDR3 sequence: CASCLGGLDEKLFF. DNA of the CDR3: TGTGCCAGCTGCCTCGGGGGCCTTGATGAAAAACTGTTTTTT.

The rearrangement uses TRBV19 and TRBJ2-1, with a possible D match to TRBD2 (6 bases). CDR1 is LNHDA, CDR2 SQIVND, per germline (reference sequence). Trimming took 5 bases from V and 5 from J, leaving 19 bases between them. This CDR3 has 16 amino acids. The CDR3 loop reads CASSPLGGLTDNEQFF. CDR3 in DNA: TGTGCCAGTAGTCCCCTCGGGGGACTTACTGACAATGAGCAGTTCTTC.

The rearrangement uses TRBV6-1 and TRBJ2-7; D ambiguous. Germline CDR1 MNHNS, CDR2 SASEGT. The V and J ends lost 3 bases and 0 bases respectively, with 3 bases between them. The CDR3 runs 12 residues. DNA of the CDR3: TGTGCCAGCAGTGAGAGCTCCTACGAGCAGTACTTC. Amino acids: CASSESSYEQYF.

This clone was recorded a few times. The chain has TRBV28 and TRBJ1-5; no clear D. Germline lookup yields CDR1 MDHEN and CDR2 SYDVKM. V was cut by 7 bases and J by 6 bases, with 10 bases left in between. The CDR3 loop spans 12 amino acids. The chain's CDR3 is CASTPFGQPQHF. The CDR3 coding sequence is TGTGCCAGCACTCCCTTTGGTCAGCCCCAGCATTTT.

The chain links TRBV7-9 to TRBJ1-6, with no clear D. Trimming took 3 bases from V and 7 from J, leaving 16 bases between them. The germline gives CDR1 SEHNR, CDR2 FQNEAQ (reference sequence). This CDR3 is 16 amino acids long. CDR3 loop: CASSFTLHGGNSPLHF. CDR3 bases: TGTGCCAGCAGCTTTACCTTACACGGTGGCAATTCACCCCTCCACTTT.

This clone occurred once. V usage is TRBV6-2 or TRBV6-3 and J usage is TRBJ1-5; weak D call: TRBD1 (5 bases). CDR3 length: 19 residues. Germline V CDR1 and CDR2: MNHEY, SVGEGT. Trimming removed 2 bases at V and 0 bases at J, with 20 bases between. The CDR3 sequence: CASSYHRGQGESSNQPQHF. Here the CDR3 DNA reads TGTGCCAGCAGTTACCATCGCGGGCAGGGCGAAAGTAGCAATCAGCCCCAGCATTTT.

The chain recombines TRBV5-4 with TRBJ2-5, with 10 nucleotides matching TRBD1. The CDR3 spans 14 residues. The V segment lost 0 bases and the J segment 5 bases; nucleotides outside the gene matches: 1. Germline values: CDR1 SGHNT, CDR2 YYREEE (reference sequence). The CDR3 sequence is CASSLVGQGETQYF. In DNA form, the CDR3 reads TGTGCCAGCAGCTTGGTGGGACAGGGGGAGACCCAGTACTTC.

This clone was seen a single time. One junction end disagrees with the germline gene, perhaps due to a read error. The chain couples TRBV7-7 to TRBJ2-1; TRBD2 agrees at 10 bases. Germline CDR1 is SSHAT and CDR2 is FNYEAQ (reference sequence). This CDR3 comprises 15 residues. This CDR3 reads CASSLGAGGYNEQFF. The CDR3, as DNA: TGTGCTAGCAGCTTAGGAGCGGGAGGGTACAATGAGCAGTTCTTC.